This section outlines one T cell receptor (beta chain) sequence together with its context. The data were obtained in a study of blood T cell repertoires in COVID-19. Study-level information: Spain, Italy and the United States supplied samples that represented acute and convalescent COVID-19. PBMCs, B-cell-depleted T cells, or T cells provided the cDNA or gDNA that made up the material.

Here immunoSEQ multiplex PCR was the method, and the copy in TCRdb shows in-frame clones only, minus some. Of fewer than 300,000 clones listed, around 87% were seen once; the top ten hold around 2.5%. CDR1 is MNHNS and CDR2 is SASEGT in the germline V gene. This CDR3 comprises 16 residues. The trim removed 2 bases at V and 2 bases at J, leaving 6 bases unmatched. The specimen was peripheral blood. The receptor comes from a woman between 50 and 59 years old with acute or convalescent COVID-19. This rearrangement joins TRBV6-1 to TRBJ2-1; 7 nucleotides line up with TRBD2. The CDR3 protein is CASSESPSGAYNEQFF. DNA of the CDR3: TGTGCCAGCAGTGAATCCCCTAGCGGCGCCTACAATGAGCAGTTCTTC.